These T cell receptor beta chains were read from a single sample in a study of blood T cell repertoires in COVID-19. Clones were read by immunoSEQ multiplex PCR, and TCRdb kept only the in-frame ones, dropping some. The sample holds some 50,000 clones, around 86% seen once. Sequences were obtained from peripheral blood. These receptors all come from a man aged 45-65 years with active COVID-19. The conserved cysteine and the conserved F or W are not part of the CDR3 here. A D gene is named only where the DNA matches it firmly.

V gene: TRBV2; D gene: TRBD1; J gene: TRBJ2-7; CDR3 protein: ASKRDRARDEQY
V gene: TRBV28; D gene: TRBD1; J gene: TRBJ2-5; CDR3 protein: ASRRQGEETQY
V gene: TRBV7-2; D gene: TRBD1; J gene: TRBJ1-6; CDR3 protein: ASTANRGGNSPLH
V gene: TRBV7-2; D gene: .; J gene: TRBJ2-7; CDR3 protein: ASSLAYSSYHEQY
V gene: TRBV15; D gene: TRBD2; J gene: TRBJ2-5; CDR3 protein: ATALSLAANQETQY
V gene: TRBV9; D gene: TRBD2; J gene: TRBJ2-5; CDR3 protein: ASSAGAGQETQY
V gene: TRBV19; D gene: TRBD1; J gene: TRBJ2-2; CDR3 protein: ASRKERTGWTNTGELF
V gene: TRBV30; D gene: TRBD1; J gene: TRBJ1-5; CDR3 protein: AWSLQGISNQPQH
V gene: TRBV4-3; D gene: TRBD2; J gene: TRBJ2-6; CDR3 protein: ASSQTSGSGANVLT
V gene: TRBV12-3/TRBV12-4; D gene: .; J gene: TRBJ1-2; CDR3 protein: ASRRYGGYGYT
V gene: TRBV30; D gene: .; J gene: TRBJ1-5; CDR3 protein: AYMNPGAANQPQH
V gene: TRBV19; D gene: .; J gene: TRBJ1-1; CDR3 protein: ATHLGRELRTEAF
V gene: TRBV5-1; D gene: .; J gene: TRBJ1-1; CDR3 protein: ASSLATGTNTEAF
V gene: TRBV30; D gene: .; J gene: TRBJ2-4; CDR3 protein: AWSVRGLNIQY
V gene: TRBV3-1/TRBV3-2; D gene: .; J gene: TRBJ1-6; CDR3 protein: ASSQDRTSSPLH
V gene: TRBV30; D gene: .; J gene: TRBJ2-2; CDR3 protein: AAGHPIGELF
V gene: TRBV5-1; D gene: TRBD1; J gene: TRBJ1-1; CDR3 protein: ASSLTGALNTEAF
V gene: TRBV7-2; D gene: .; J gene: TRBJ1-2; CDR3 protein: ASSSYGAAYGYT
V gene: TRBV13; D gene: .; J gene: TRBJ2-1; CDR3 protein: ASSSREKPYNEQF
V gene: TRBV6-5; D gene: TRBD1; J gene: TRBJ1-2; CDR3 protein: ASSRQGVQGYT
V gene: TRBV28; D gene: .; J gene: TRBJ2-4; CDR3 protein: ASSSSLGNIQY
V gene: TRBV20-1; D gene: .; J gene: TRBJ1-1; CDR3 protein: SASLTQGLAEAF
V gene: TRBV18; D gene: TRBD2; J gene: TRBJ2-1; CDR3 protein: ASSPSRTSASDEQF
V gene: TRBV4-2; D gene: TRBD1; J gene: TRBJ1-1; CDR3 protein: ASSPNRGQKTEAF
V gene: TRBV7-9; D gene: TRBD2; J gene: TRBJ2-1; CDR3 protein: ASSFSGDHNEQF
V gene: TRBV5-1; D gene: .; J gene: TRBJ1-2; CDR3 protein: ASSWEGDGYT
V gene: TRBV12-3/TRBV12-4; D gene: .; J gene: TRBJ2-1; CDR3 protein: ASSSLNEQF
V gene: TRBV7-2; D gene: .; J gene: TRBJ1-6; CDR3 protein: ASSPGRGSNSPLH
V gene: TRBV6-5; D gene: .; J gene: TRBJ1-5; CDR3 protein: ASKWGRDGNQPQH
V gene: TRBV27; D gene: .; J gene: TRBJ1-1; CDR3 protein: ASSRSAGLYGTEAF
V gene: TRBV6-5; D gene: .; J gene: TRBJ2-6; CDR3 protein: ASSRQVTGANVLT
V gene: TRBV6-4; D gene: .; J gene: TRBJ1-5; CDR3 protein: ASMKYRGIRPQH
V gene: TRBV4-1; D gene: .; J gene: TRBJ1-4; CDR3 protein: ASSQDPGGWANEKLF
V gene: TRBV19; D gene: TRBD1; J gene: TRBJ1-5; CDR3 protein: ASSSRTGSNQPQH
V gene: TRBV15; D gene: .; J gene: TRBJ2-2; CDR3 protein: ATSRPPSRGGTGELF
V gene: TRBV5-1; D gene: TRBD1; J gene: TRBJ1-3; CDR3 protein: ASSLGQGTLSGNTIY
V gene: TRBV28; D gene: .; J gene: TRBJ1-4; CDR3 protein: ATSVRNEKLF
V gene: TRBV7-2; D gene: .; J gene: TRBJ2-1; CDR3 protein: ASSLEGRAGLYNEQF
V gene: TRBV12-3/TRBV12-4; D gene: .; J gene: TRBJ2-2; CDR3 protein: ASSPIGAGELF
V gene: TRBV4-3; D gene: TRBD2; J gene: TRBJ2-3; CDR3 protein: ASSHGLAATDTQY